The clone carrying this T cell receptor beta chain was detected only a few times. Sample time point: healthy volunteer bleed at 6 weeks. The authors extracted total RNA from unfractionated whole blood. Germline V gene sequence: CDR1 MNHNY, CDR2 SVGAGI (reference sequence). V lost 4 bases and J lost 4, with 22 bases in between. This CDR3 has 17 amino acids. This record belongs to a study of human T cells and chemical hapten exposure. TCRdb reprocessed the RACE reads with MiXCR, giving one entry per CDR3 protein. The table shows about 77,000 distinct CDR3 sequences, with roughly 7.9% occurring only once.

What was sequenced was whole blood. The chain couples TRBV6-6 to TRBJ1-1, with D perhaps matching TRBD1 (5 bases). This TCR derives from a female donor in good health. Some clones in this sample may be carry-over from other donors' samples. For the CDR3, the DNA is TGTGCCAGCAGTTCCTTAAGACAGACTCCGGGGAGCACTGAAGCTTTCTTT. Translated, it gives CASSSLRQTPGSTEAFF.